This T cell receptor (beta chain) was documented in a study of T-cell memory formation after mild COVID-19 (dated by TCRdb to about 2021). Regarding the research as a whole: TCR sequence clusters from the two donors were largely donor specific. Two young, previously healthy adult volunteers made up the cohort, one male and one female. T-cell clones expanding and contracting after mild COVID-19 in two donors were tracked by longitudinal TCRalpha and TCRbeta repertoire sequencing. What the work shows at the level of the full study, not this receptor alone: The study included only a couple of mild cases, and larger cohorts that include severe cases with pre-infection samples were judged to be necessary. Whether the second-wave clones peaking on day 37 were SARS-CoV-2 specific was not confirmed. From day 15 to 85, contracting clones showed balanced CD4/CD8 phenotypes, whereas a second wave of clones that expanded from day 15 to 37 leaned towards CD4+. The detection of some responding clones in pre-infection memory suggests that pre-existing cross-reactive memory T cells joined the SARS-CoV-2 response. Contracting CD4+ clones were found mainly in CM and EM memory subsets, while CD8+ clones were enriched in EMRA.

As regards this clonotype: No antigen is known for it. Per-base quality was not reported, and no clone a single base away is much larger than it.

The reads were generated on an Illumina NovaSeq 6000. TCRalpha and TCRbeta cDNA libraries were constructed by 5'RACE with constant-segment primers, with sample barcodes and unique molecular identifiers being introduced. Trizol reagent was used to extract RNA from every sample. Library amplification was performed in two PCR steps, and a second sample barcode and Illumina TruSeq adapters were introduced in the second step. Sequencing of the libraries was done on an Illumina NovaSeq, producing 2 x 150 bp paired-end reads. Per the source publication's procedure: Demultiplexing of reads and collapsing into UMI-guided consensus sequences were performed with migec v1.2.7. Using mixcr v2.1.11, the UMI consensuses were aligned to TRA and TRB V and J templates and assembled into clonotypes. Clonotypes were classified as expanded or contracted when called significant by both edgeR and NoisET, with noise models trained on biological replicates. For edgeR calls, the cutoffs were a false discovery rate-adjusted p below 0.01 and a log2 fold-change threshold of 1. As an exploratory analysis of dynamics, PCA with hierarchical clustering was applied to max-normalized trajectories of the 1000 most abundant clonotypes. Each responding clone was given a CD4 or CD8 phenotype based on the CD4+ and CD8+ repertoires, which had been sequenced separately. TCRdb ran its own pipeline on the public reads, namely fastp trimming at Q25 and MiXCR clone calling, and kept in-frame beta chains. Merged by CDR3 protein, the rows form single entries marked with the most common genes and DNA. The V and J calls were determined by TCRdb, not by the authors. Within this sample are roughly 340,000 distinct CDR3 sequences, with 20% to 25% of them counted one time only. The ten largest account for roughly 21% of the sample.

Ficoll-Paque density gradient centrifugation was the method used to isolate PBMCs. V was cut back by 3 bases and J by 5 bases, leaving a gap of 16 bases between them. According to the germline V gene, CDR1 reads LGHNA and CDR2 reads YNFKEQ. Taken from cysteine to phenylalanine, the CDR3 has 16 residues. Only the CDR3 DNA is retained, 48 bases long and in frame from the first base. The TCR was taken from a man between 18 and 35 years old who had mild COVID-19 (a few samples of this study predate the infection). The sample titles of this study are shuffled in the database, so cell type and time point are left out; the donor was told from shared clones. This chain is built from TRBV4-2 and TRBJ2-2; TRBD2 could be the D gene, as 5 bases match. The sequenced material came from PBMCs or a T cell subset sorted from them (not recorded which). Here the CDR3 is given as CASSHIGRKKTGELFF. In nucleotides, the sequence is TGTGCCAGCAGCCACATAGGGAGAAAGAAAACCGGGGAGCTGTTTTTT.